One T cell receptor beta chain is described in this entry. Its antigen remains unidentified. Only in-frame clones appear in the TCRdb table, and some are missing; sequencing was by immunoSEQ multiplex PCR. The top ten clones hold 2.4% of a sample with about 120,000 clones, more than 85% of them seen once. The record originates from a study of T cell responses to AZD1222 COVID-19 vaccine. About the study: Pooled in the analysis were second doses at about 4 or about 12 weeks. Findings of the study overall: Seropositivity was recorded at baseline in only a handful of AZD1222 recipients. Distributed over spike, vaccine-associated CD4 TCRs predominated at 160-218 and 743-854.

Trimming pared 10 bases from V and 4 bases from J, leaving 14 bases between. Germline CDR1 is MDHEN and CDR2 is SYDVKM. The CDR3 sequence is 13 residues long. This clonotype was sampled from an adult in good health. V gene TRBV28 combines with J gene TRBJ1-5; the D gene is possibly TRBD1 (6 bases). The sample in question was peripheral blood, obtained on day 0 of AZD1222 vaccination. The CDR3 region has the DNA TGTGCCACTGACAGGCGACCTAATCAGCCCCAGCATTTT. Its protein is CATDRRPNQPQHF.